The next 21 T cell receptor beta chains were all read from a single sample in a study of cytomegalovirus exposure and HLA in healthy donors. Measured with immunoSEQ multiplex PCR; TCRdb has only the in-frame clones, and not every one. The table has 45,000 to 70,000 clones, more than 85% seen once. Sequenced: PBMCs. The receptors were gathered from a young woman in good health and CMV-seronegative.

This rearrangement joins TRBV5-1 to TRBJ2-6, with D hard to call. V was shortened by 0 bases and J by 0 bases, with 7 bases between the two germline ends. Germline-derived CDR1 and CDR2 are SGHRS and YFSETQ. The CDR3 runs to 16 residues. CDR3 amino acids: CASSLVGSSGANVLTF. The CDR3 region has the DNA TGCGCCAGCAGCTTGGTGGGCAGCTCTGGGGCCAACGTCCTGACTTTC.

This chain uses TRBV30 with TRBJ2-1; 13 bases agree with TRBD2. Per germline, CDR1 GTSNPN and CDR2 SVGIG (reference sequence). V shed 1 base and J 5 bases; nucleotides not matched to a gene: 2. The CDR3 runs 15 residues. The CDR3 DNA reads TGTGCCTGGAGTGGGGGACTAGCGGGGCACAATGAGCAGTTCTTC. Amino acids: CAWSGGLAGHNEQFF.

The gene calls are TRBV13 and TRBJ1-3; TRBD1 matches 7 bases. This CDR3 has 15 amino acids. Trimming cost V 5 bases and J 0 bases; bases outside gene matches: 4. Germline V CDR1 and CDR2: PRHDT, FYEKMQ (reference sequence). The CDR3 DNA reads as TGTGCCAGCAGCCGGACAGGACACTCTGGAAACACCATATATTTT. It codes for CASSRTGHSGNTIYF.

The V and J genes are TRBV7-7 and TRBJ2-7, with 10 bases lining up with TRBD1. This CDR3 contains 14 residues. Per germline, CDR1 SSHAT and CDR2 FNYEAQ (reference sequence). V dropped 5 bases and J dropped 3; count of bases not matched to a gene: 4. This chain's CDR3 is CASSPGTGDYEQYF. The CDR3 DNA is TGTGCCAGCAGCCCGGGGACAGGGGACTACGAGCAGTACTTC.

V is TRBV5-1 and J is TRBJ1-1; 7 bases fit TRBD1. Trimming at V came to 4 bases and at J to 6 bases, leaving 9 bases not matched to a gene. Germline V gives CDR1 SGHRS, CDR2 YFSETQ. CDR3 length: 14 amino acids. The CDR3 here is CASSGSTGWAEAFF. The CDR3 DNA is TGCGCCAGCAGCGGATCGACAGGGTGGGCTGAAGCTTTCTTT.

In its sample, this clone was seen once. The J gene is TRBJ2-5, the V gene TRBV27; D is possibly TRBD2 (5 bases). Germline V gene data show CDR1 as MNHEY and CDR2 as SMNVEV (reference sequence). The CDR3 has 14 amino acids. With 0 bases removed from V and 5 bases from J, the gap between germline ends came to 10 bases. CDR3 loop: CASSLSASRETQYF. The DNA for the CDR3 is TGTGCCAGCAGTTTATCAGCTAGCCGGGAGACCCAGTACTTC.

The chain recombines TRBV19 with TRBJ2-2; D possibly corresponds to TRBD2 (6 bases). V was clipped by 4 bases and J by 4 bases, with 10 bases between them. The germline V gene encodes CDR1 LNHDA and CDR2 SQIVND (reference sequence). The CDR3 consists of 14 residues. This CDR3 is CASSKTGSTGELFF. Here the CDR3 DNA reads TGTGCCAGTAGTAAGACCGGGAGCACCGGGGAGCTGTTTTTT.

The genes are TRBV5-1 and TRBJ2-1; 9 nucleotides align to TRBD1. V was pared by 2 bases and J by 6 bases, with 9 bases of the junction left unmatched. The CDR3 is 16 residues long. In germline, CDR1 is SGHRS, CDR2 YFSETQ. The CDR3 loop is CASSFTGTGMINEQFF. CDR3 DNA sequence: TGCGCCAGCAGCTTTACCGGGACAGGGATGATCAATGAGCAGTTCTTC.

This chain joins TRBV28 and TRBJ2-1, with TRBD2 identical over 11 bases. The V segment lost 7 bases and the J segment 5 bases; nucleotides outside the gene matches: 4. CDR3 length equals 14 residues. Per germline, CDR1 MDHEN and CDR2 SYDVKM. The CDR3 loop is CASIPSGGHNEQFF. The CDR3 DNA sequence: TGTGCCAGCATCCCTAGCGGGGGGCACAATGAGCAGTTCTTC.

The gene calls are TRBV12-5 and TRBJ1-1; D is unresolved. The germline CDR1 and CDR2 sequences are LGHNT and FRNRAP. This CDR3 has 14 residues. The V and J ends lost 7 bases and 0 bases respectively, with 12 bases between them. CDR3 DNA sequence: TGTGCTAGTGTCCGCGGAGGGATGAACACTGAAGCTTTCTTT. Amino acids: CASVRGGMNTEAFF. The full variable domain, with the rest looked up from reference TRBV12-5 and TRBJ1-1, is DARVTQTPRHKVTEMGQEVTMRCQPILGHNTVFWYRQTMMQGLELLAYFRNRAPLDDSGMPKDRFSAEMPDATLATLKIQPSEPRDSAVYFCASVRGGMNTEAFFGQGTRLTVV.

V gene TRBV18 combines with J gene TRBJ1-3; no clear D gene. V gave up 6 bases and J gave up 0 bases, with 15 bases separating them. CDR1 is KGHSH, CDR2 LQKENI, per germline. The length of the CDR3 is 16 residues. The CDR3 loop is CASSPAEFPSGNTIYF. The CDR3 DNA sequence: TGTGCCAGCTCCCCAGCGGAGTTTCCCTCTGGAAACACCATATATTTT.

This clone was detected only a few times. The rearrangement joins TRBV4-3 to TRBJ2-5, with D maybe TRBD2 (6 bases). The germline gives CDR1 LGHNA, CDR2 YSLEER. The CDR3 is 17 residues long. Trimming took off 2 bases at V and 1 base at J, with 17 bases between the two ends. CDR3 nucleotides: TGCGCCAGCAGCCAACAAACTAGCTCCGGGGGCCAAGAGACCCAGTACTTC. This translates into CASSQQTSSGGQETQYF.

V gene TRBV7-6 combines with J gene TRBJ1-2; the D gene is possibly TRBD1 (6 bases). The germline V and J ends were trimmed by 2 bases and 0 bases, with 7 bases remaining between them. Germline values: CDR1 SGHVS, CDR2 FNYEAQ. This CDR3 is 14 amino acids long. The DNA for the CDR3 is TGTGCCAGCAGCTTAAGGGGGTCTAACTATGGCTACACCTTC. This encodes CASSLRGSNYGYTF.

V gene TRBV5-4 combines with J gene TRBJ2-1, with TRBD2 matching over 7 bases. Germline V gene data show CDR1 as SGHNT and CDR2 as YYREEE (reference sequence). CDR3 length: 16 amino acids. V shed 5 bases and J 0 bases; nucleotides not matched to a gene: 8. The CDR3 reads CASSPGEGPSYNEQFF. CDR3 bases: TGTGCCAGCAGTCCGGGGGAGGGGCCCTCCTACAATGAGCAGTTCTTC.

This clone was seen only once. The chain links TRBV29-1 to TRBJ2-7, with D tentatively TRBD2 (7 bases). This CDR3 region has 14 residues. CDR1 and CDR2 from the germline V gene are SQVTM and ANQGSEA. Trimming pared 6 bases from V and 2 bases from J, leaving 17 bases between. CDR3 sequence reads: CSVALTGGTYEQYF. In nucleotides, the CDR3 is TGCAGCGTCGCCTTAACGGGGGGCACCTACGAGCAGTACTTC.

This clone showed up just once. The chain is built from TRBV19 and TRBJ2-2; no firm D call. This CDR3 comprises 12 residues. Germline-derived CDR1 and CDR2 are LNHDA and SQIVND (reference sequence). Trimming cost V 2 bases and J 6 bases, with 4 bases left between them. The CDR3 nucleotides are TGTGCCAGTAGTATATATGCCGGGGAGCTGTTTTTT. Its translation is CASSIYAGELFF.

CDR3 residues: CAIPPGQGTDTQYF. DNA for the CDR3: TGTGCCATTCCTCCGGGACAGGGTACAGATACGCAGTATTTT. The chain combines TRBV19 with TRBJ2-3; 9 bases match TRBD1. The CDR3 totals 14 residues. Per germline, CDR1 LNHDA and CDR2 SQIVND (reference sequence). The V gene end was trimmed by 10 bases and the J gene end by 3 bases; junction bases not matched to a gene: 8.

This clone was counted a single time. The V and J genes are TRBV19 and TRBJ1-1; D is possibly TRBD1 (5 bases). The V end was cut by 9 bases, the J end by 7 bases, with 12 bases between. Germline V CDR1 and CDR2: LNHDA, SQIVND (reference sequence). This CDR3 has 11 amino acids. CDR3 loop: CASYAGFEAFF. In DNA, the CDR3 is TGTGCCAGCTACGCAGGGTTTGAAGCTTTCTTT.

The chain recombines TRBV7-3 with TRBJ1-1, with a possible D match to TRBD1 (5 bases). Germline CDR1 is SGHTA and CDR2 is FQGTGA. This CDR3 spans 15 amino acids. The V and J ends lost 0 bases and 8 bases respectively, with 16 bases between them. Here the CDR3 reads CASSLTRLQVNEAFF. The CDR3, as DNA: TGTGCCAGCAGCTTAACCCGATTACAGGTGAACGAAGCTTTCTTT.

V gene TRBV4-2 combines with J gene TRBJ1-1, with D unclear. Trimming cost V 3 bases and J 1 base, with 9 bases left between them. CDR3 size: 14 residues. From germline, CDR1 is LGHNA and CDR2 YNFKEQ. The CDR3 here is CASSQAPQNTEAFF. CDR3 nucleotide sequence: TGTGCCAGCAGCCAGGCACCTCAGAACACTGAAGCTTTCTTT.

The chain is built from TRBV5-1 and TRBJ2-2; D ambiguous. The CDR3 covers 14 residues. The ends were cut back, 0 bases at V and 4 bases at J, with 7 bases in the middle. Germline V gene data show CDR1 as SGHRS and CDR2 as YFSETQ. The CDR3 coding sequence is TGCGCCAGCAGCTTGGCCGCAGGCACCGGGGAGCTGTTTTTT. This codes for CASSLAAGTGELFF.